Listed here are 4 T cell receptor beta chains from one sample, sequenced in a study of blood T cell repertoires in COVID-19. Assay: immunoSEQ multiplex PCR; the TCRdb copy retains only in-frame clones and omits some. The sample has 300,000 to 450,000 clones, 89% seen once. The sequencing input was peripheral blood. The receptors come from a woman aged 55-69 years with COVID-19, enrolled during active disease.

This chain links TRBV30 with TRBJ1-4, with 10 bases aligning to TRBD1. Germline CDR1 GTSNPN, CDR2 SVGIG (reference sequence). The CDR3 extends over 13 amino acids. The ends lost 5 bases at V and 7 bases at J; junction bases unmatched: 4. This CDR3 is CAWDRGLGEKLFF. The DNA of the CDR3 is TGTGCCTGGGACAGGGGGCTTGGTGAAAAACTGTTTTTT.

This rearrangement joins TRBV7-9 to TRBJ2-1; D not certain. The CDR3 spans 11 residues. The ends were cut back, 6 bases at V and 6 bases at J, with 6 bases in the middle. Germline values: CDR1 SEHNR, CDR2 FQNEAQ (reference sequence). This CDR3 reads CASRLANEQFF. DNA of the CDR3: TGTGCCAGCAGACTTGCCAATGAGCAGTTCTTC.

The J gene is TRBJ1-3, the V gene TRBV4-1; perhaps TRBD1 as D (6 bases). Germline loops: CDR1 MGHRA, CDR2 YSYEKL. V was trimmed by 1 base and J by 0 bases, leaving 10 bases between them. This CDR3 comprises 16 residues. CDR3 DNA: TGCGCCAGCAGCCAAGGGACAGAGCTCTCTGGAAACACCATATATTTT. Its protein product is CASSQGTELSGNTIYF.

V gene TRBV5-1 combines with J gene TRBJ1-1; a weak D match, TRBD1 (5 bases). CDR3 length: 14 residues. Germline assignment: CDR1 SGHRS and CDR2 YFSETQ. V was pared by 0 bases and J by 4 bases, with 10 bases between. The chain's CDR3 is CASSLGTTATEAFF. In DNA form, the CDR3 reads TGCGCCAGCAGCTTGGGGACAACGGCCACTGAAGCTTTCTTT.